A selection of T cell receptor beta chains follows, all from one sample in a study of blood T cell repertoires in COVID-19. Clones were read by immunoSEQ multiplex PCR, and TCRdb kept only the in-frame ones, dropping some. The sample lists about 65,000 clones; 75% to 85% were seen once. Sequenced input: peripheral blood. Receptor source: a man aged 80 or over with acute or convalescent COVID-19. The CDR3 runs from the conserved cysteine through the conserved F or W. Each record gives: D gene, clone size, J gene, V gene, CDR3 protein. The D gene is left open where the match is weak. Not every row has a clone size; where given, it reads once, few, many or a size class.

d_call: TRBD2; clone_size: NA; j_call: TRBJ2-3; v_call: TRBV2; cdr3_aa: CASSGGSTDTQYF
d_call: NA; clone_size: once; j_call: TRBJ1-2; v_call: TRBV18; cdr3_aa: CASSPITGAANYGYTF
d_call: NA; clone_size: NA; j_call: TRBJ1-1; v_call: TRBV29-1; cdr3_aa: CSVGTDLNTEAFF
d_call: NA; clone_size: few; j_call: TRBJ1-1; v_call: TRBV4-1; cdr3_aa: CASSQLSLVRGVNTEAFF
d_call: NA; clone_size: NA; j_call: TRBJ2-5; v_call: TRBV29-1; cdr3_aa: CSVDPLSLETQYF
d_call: NA; clone_size: NA; j_call: TRBJ2-2; v_call: TRBV6-5; cdr3_aa: CATAPGHRAGGELFF
d_call: TRBD2; clone_size: NA; j_call: TRBJ2-7; v_call: TRBV7-6; cdr3_aa: CASSPGGPRGVYEQYF
d_call: TRBD1; clone_size: NA; j_call: TRBJ1-2; v_call: TRBV5-1; cdr3_aa: CASSPTWTGGAYGYTF
d_call: NA; clone_size: NA; j_call: TRBJ2-7; v_call: TRBV19; cdr3_aa: CASKRRGNSYEQYF
d_call: TRBD1; clone_size: NA; j_call: TRBJ2-1; v_call: TRBV6-5; cdr3_aa: CASRGTGRYNEQFF
d_call: TRBD1; clone_size: NA; j_call: TRBJ1-6; v_call: TRBV5-1; cdr3_aa: CASSPRTGQDSPLHF
d_call: TRBD1; clone_size: NA; j_call: TRBJ1-4; v_call: TRBV29-1; cdr3_aa: CSVLTGEEKLFF
d_call: NA; clone_size: once; j_call: TRBJ2-1; v_call: TRBV7-9; cdr3_aa: CASSSRTATIYNEQFF
d_call: NA; clone_size: NA; j_call: TRBJ1-5; v_call: TRBV6-6; cdr3_aa: CASSYSQISNQPQHF
d_call: NA; clone_size: few; j_call: TRBJ2-7; v_call: TRBV7-3; cdr3_aa: CASSFPSGLEQYF
d_call: TRBD1; clone_size: NA; j_call: TRBJ1-1; v_call: TRBV4-1; cdr3_aa: CASSQDLRGTGVDTEAFF
d_call: NA; clone_size: once; j_call: TRBJ1-1; v_call: TRBV13; cdr3_aa: CASSLDGETTEAFF
d_call: TRBD1; clone_size: few; j_call: TRBJ2-7; v_call: TRBV3-1/TRBV3-2; cdr3_aa: CASSQHSTGGAYEQYF
d_call: TRBD2; clone_size: NA; j_call: TRBJ2-2; v_call: TRBV19; cdr3_aa: CASSILSGLAGGTGELFF
d_call: TRBD2; clone_size: NA; j_call: TRBJ2-5; v_call: TRBV7-9; cdr3_aa: CASSWEGLETQYF
d_call: TRBD1; clone_size: NA; j_call: TRBJ1-5; v_call: TRBV19; cdr3_aa: CASSGTRQGLNQPQHF
d_call: NA; clone_size: NA; j_call: TRBJ1-2; v_call: TRBV6-5; cdr3_aa: CASNPGTLANYGYTF
d_call: NA; clone_size: NA; j_call: TRBJ1-4; v_call: TRBV10-3; cdr3_aa: CAISAKLDYEKLFF
d_call: TRBD2; clone_size: NA; j_call: TRBJ2-2; v_call: TRBV7-7; cdr3_aa: CASSPTTGGQNGELFF
d_call: TRBD1; clone_size: NA; j_call: TRBJ2-3; v_call: TRBV2; cdr3_aa: CASSEAGGQGAADTQYF
d_call: TRBD2; clone_size: NA; j_call: TRBJ2-1; v_call: TRBV5-1; cdr3_aa: CASSLEGSGVEKMDEQFF
d_call: NA; clone_size: NA; j_call: TRBJ1-1; v_call: TRBV5-5; cdr3_aa: CASSLAGSDTEAFF
d_call: NA; clone_size: NA; j_call: TRBJ1-4; v_call: TRBV19; cdr3_aa: CASSGQDATNEKLFF
d_call: TRBD1; clone_size: NA; j_call: TRBJ2-6; v_call: TRBV3-1/TRBV3-2; cdr3_aa: CASSQDFGTGSGANVLTF
d_call: TRBD1; clone_size: NA; j_call: TRBJ2-5; v_call: TRBV27; cdr3_aa: CASGTRDRTRETQYF
d_call: NA; clone_size: NA; j_call: TRBJ1-1; v_call: TRBV29-1; cdr3_aa: CSVETGRWNTEAFF
d_call: TRBD1; clone_size: NA; j_call: TRBJ2-6; v_call: TRBV18; cdr3_aa: CASREVGGASGANVLTF
d_call: NA; clone_size: NA; j_call: TRBJ1-1; v_call: TRBV6-5; cdr3_aa: CASSYSRTLNTEAFF
d_call: TRBD2; clone_size: few; j_call: TRBJ2-3; v_call: TRBV11-3; cdr3_aa: CASSFGTTITDTQYF
d_call: NA; clone_size: NA; j_call: TRBJ1-4; v_call: TRBV14; cdr3_aa: CASSRRRDTPNEKLFF
d_call: TRBD1; clone_size: NA; j_call: TRBJ2-5; v_call: TRBV30; cdr3_aa: CAWSPGTGLQETQYF
d_call: NA; clone_size: NA; j_call: TRBJ2-2; v_call: TRBV10-3; cdr3_aa: CAISERAGGGPNTGELFF
d_call: NA; clone_size: NA; j_call: TRBJ2-2; v_call: TRBV3-1/TRBV3-2; cdr3_aa: CASSQVRNTGELFF
d_call: NA; clone_size: NA; j_call: TRBJ1-1; v_call: TRBV11-1; cdr3_aa: CASSPQGNTEAFF
d_call: TRBD1; clone_size: NA; j_call: TRBJ1-2; v_call: TRBV7-9; cdr3_aa: CASGGTGDYGYTF
d_call: TRBD2; clone_size: NA; j_call: TRBJ2-1; v_call: TRBV4-2; cdr3_aa: CASSQVAGASNEQFF
d_call: NA; clone_size: NA; j_call: TRBJ2-3; v_call: TRBV5-4; cdr3_aa: CASSSGPRVSTDTQYF